This is a list of T cell receptor beta chains from one sample in a study of neurological immune-mediated disorders. A single record per CDR3 protein comes from TCRdb applying MiXCR to the 5' RACE reads. Here the sample spans over 50,000 distinct CDR3 sequences, roughly 4.9% being singletons. The sequencing input was PBMCs. These receptors all stem from a human donor with multiple sclerosis. The donor label of this sample is uncertain. The CDR3 runs from the conserved cysteine through the conserved F or W. Fields, in order: clone size, V gene, J gene, D gene, CDR3 DNA, CDR3 protein. The D gene is left open where the match is weak. Size is stated for part of the rows, as once, few or many counts, or as a class when the clone is expanded.

>many|TRBV6-1|TRBJ1-5|NA
TGTGCCAGCAGTGACCTGACATATAGCAATCAGCCCCAGCATTTT
CASSDLTYSNQPQHF
>many|TRBV5-1|TRBJ1-2|TRBD1
TGCGCCAGCAGACGGACAGGCGCTAAGGGGGGCTACACCTTC
CASRRTGAKGGYTF
>many|TRBV28|TRBJ1-1|NA
TGTGCCAGCAGTCAGCCACAGAACACTGAAGCTTTCTTT
CASSQPQNTEAFF
>many|TRBV20-1|TRBJ2-1|TRBD2
TGCAGTGCTACACCCGGGTCGCGGGGGGGCGCCCACAATGAGCAGTTCTTC
CSATPGSRGGAHNEQFF
>many|TRBV2|TRBJ1-1|NA
TGTGCCAGCAGCCTGCGCCCGACGGCGGGGGAAGCTTTCTTT
CASSLRPTAGEAFF
>many|TRBV5-1|TRBJ2-1|TRBD2
TGCGCCAGCAGCCGCTCGGCGGGGAGCGGGGGGGCTGACAATGAGCAGTTCTTC
CASSRSAGSGGADNEQFF
>many|TRBV7-9|TRBJ2-7|TRBD1
TGTGCCAGCAGCTCCCACAGGGGTAGCTACGAGCAGTACTTC
CASSSHRGSYEQYF
>many|TRBV13|TRBJ1-1|NA
TGTGCCAGCAGCCGGACACTGAACACTGAAGCTTTCTTT
CASSRTLNTEAFF
>NA|TRBV5-4|TRBJ2-7|NA
TGTGCCAGCAGCCCTCCGGGACGCGCGACCTACGAGCAGTACTTC
CASSPPGRATYEQYF
>many|TRBV5-1|TRBJ2-6|NA
TGCGCCAGCAGCGAGGACAGTTTTGGGGCCAACGTCCTGACTTTC
CASSEDSFGANVLTF